This TCR beta chain was recorded in a study of T cells in Graves' hyperthyroidism and ophthalmopathy. Study findings and constraints: Most thyroid-expanded clonotypes above 0.001 were also found in blood. From stable hyperthyroidism, ophthalmopathy was set apart by a 13 V-J model. The model anticipated ophthalmopathy a median around six months pre-onset.

With regard to this clonotype: The antigen is undetermined.

RNA transcripts yielded amplified TCR beta CDR3 regions. The TCR CDR3 first-round RT-PCR relied on the HTBI primer set. TCRdb fed the multiplex PCR reads into MiXCR, producing one record per CDR3 protein. The sample shows some 770,000 distinct CDR3 sequences, approximately 16% of them seen only once. The V gene lost 4 bases and the J gene lost 3 bases, with 10 bases spanning the gap. In germline, CDR1 is LNHDA, CDR2 SQIVND (reference sequence). The CDR3 covers 14 residues. Researchers barred patients who had uncontrolled infection, other autoimmune disease, pregnancy or lactation. The chain uses TRBV19 and TRBJ2-1; D is undetermined. Sequencing input: blood. This TCR was recovered from a young man with Graves' hyperthyroidism. The CDR3 DNA reads TGTGCCAGTAGTACCTGGGGTCTCTACAATGAGCAGTTCTTC. This sequence encodes CASSTWGLYNEQFF.